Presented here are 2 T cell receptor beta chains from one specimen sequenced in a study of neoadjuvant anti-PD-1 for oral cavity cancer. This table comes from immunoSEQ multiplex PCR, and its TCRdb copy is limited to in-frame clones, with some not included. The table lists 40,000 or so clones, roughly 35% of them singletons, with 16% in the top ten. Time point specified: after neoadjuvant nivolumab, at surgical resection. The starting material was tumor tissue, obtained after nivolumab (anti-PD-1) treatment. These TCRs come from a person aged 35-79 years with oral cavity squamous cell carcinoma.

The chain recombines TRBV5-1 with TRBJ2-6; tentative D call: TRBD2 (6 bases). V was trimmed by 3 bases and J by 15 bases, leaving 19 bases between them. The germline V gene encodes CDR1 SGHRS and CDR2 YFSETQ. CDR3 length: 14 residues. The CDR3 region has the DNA TGCGCCAGCAGCTCCTATACTACCGGGAGCGGCCTGACTTTC. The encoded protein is CASSSYTTGSGLTF.

DNA for the CDR3: TGTGCCAGCTCGACTAGCGGGACCTACGAGCAGTACTTC. Protein product: CASSTSGTYEQYF. The chain has TRBV28 and TRBJ2-7, with 11 positions matching TRBD2. V lost 8 bases, J lost 2 bases, and 2 bases stayed unmatched. The CDR3 is 13 residues long. Per the germline V gene, CDR1 is MDHEN and CDR2 is SYDVKM. The complete variable domain, with remaining parts taken from reference TRBV28 and TRBJ2-7, reads DVKVTQSSRYLVKRTGEKVFLECVQDMDHENMFWYRQDPGLGLRLIYFSYDVKMKEKGDIPEGYSVSREKKERFSLILESASTNQTSMYLCASSTSGTYEQYFGPGTRLTVT.